Presented here are 11 T cell receptor beta chains from one specimen sequenced in a study of T cell repertoires in ileal Crohn's disease (dated by TCRdb to between 2017 and 2020). Per the publication, the time point label means: inflamed ileum from the surgical specimen. Libraries were prepared through the immunoSEQ multiplex PCR assay. TCRdb re-hosts the immuneACCESS table, in-frame sequences only. Its copies lack some clones; in the studies checked, an unresolved V gene accounts for under half of them, and the cause for the rest is not known. This sample lists 17,000 or so clones; roughly three quarters were detected once. The ten largest clones take up 4% to 4.5% of the sample. The sequenced sample consisted of ileal tissue. Source of these receptors: an adult with Crohn's disease.

The rearrangement uses TRBV6-1 and TRBJ1-6; TRBD1 might be the D (5 bases). The V end was cut by 0 bases, the J end by 7 bases, with 10 bases between. From germline, CDR1 is MNHNS and CDR2 SASEGT. CDR3 length equals 15 residues. CDR3 protein: CASSEAWGSNSPLHF. The CDR3, as DNA: TGTGCCAGCAGTGAAGCCTGGGGGTCCAATTCACCCCTCCACTTT.

The chain is built from TRBV15 and TRBJ1-2, with 9 bases identical to TRBD1. V lost 3 bases and J lost 4; bases outside the gene matches: 0. Germline lookup yields CDR1 LNHNV and CDR2 YYDKDF (reference sequence). The CDR3 is made up of 13 amino acids. The CDR3 protein is CATSRGQGYGYTF. The DNA for the CDR3 is TGTGCCACCAGCAGGGGACAGGGCTATGGCTACACCTTC.

The chain carries TRBV5-4 and TRBJ2-3; D is uncertain. The CDR3 sequence is 12 residues long. The V end was cut by 1 base, the J end by 6 bases, with 6 bases between. CDR1 is SGHNT, CDR2 YYREEE, per germline (reference sequence). The CDR3 here is CASSLQEDTQYF. Here the CDR3 DNA reads TGTGCCAGCAGCTTGCAGGAGGATACGCAGTATTTT.

The rearrangement links TRBV27 to TRBJ2-3; D not certain. CDR1 and CDR2 (germline): MNHEY, SMNVEV (reference sequence). The CDR3 contains 15 residues. Deletions cut 0 bases from V and 3 bases from J, with 10 bases between. The CDR3 DNA reads TGTGCCAGCAGTTTATCGTTCCTAGGAACAGATACGCAGTATTTT. Protein: CASSLSFLGTDTQYF.

V usage is TRBV9 and J usage is TRBJ2-2; 7 bases align to TRBD2. Germline trimming cut 0 bases from V and 6 bases from J; bases unmatched to any gene: 8. This CDR3 spans 16 amino acids. Looked up from germline, CDR1 is SGDLS and CDR2 is YYNGEE. The CDR3 bases are TGTGCCAGCAGCGTAGGTGGGAGGGCCGGATCCGGGGAGCTGTTTTTT. Protein sequence: CASSVGGRAGSGELFF.

The chain couples TRBV5-1 to TRBJ1-2; D gene unclear. Between the trimmed V and J ends, which lost 7 bases and 5 bases, there was a span of 18 bases. Germline CDR1 is SGHRS and CDR2 is YFSETQ. The CDR3 contains 14 residues. CDR3 nucleotide sequence: TGCGCCAGCTCTTCATCCGGCGGCGGATATGGCTACACCTTC. It yields the protein CASSSSGGGYGYTF.

V gene TRBV9 combines with J gene TRBJ2-7, with 15 bases aligning to TRBD2. Germline values: CDR1 SGDLS, CDR2 YYNGEE. Losses at the gene ends were 4 bases for V and 6 bases for J; bases not matched to a gene: 5. This CDR3 has 15 residues. In DNA form, the CDR3 reads TGTGCCAGCAGCCCTCAGGGACTAGCGGGAGGCGAGCAGTACTTC. As protein: CASSPQGLAGGEQYF.

The chain is built from TRBV6-1 and TRBJ2-2; 11 bases map to TRBD2. The J segment lost 6 bases and the V segment lost 2 bases, leaving 2 bases of the junction unmatched. Germline CDR1 and CDR2: MNHNS and SASEGT. The CDR3 sequence is 15 residues long. CDR3 coding DNA: TGTGCCAGCAGTGAACTAGCGGGGGGAGCCGGGGAGCTGTTTTTT. Its protein is CASSELAGGAGELFF.

CDR3 sequence reads: CASSRRGAGDIQYF. CDR3 bases: TGTGCCAGCAGCCGGCGAGGGGCGGGAGACATTCAGTACTTC. The J gene is TRBJ2-4, the V gene TRBV5-6; 7 positions agree with TRBD2. Germline V gene sequence: CDR1 SGHDT, CDR2 YYEEEE. This CDR3 comprises 14 residues. After removal of 4 bases from V and 8 bases from J, the junction contained 9 bases not matched to a gene.

This chain uses TRBV23-1 with TRBJ2-7; D perhaps matches TRBD2 (6 bases). TRBV23-1 is annotated as an ORF whose role is uncertain. V dropped 9 bases and J dropped 5 bases, with 23 bases sitting between them. This CDR3 contains 15 residues. The DNA of the CDR3 is TGCGCCAGGTCTCCGGACCGGGGGAGCGCGGACGAGCAGTACTTC. This codes for CARSPDRGSADEQYF.

The chain joins TRBV4-1 to TRBJ1-2; D remains unclear. This CDR3 spans 15 amino acids. Trimming removed 0 bases at V and 5 bases at J, with 13 bases between. CDR1 is MGHRA, CDR2 YSYEKL, per germline. CDR3 DNA: TGCGCCAGCAGCCAAGATGGGGATAATGTGTATGGCTACACCTTC. Its translation: CASSQDGDNVYGYTF.